Listed below are T cell receptor beta chains from one sample, sequenced in a study of cytomegalovirus exposure and HLA in healthy donors. Repertoires were generated with immunoSEQ multiplex PCR, while TCRdb's copy carries only in-frame clones and drops some. The sample records 95,000 to 120,000 clones, 67% being singletons. Sequenced sample: PBMCs. The receptors come from a man between 18 and 29 years old in good health and CMV-seropositive. Both conserved end residues are part of each CDR3. The D gene is left open where the match is weak. The size field is filled for only some rows; it gives once, few, many or a size class.

D: -
J: TRBJ1-6
V: TRBV18
size: -
DNA: TGTGCCAGCTCACCGGGGATGACAGCTTCCTATAATTCACCCCTCCACTTT
CDR3: CASSPGMTASYNSPLHF

D: -
J: TRBJ1-1
V: TRBV5-1
size: -
DNA: TGCGCCAGCAGCTTGGGGGGGTTGAGGGGGGGAACTGAAGCTTTCTTT
CDR3: CASSLGGLRGGTEAFF

D: TRBD2
J: TRBJ2-4
V: TRBV28
size: -
DNA: TGTGCCAGCAGTTTAGGTAGTTCCCGGGGGGTAGCCAAAAACATTCAGTACTTC
CDR3: CASSLGSSRGVAKNIQYF

D: -
J: TRBJ1-6
V: TRBV9
size: -
DNA: TGTGCCAGCAGCGCCACGAGCTCCTATAATTCACCCCTCCACTTT
CDR3: CASSATSSYNSPLHF

D: -
J: TRBJ2-4
V: TRBV2
size: -
DNA: TGTGCCAGCAGTGGTGATTCTCTAGCAACAATCAAAAACATTCAGTACTTC
CDR3: CASSGDSLATIKNIQYF

D: TRBD1
J: TRBJ1-6
V: TRBV5-6
size: -
DNA: TGTGCCAGCAGCTTGGGCCCCCTCAGGGGGCAAAATAATTCACCCCTCCACTTT
CDR3: CASSLGPLRGQNNSPLHF

D: -
J: TRBJ2-7
V: TRBV10-2
size: -
DNA: TGCGCCAGCAGTGTATGGAGCTCCTACGAGCAGTACTTC
CDR3: CASSVWSSYEQYF

D: TRBD1
J: TRBJ1-3
V: TRBV2
size: -
DNA: TGTGCCAGCAGTGAAGCCCCAGGGACAGGGGTTCGTGGAAACACCATATATTTT
CDR3: CASSEAPGTGVRGNTIYF

D: -
J: TRBJ1-5
V: TRBV6-5
size: once
DNA: TGTGCCAGCAGTTACGACAGTAGCGGTAATCAGCCCCAGCATTTT
CDR3: CASSYDSSGNQPQHF

D: -
J: TRBJ1-2
V: TRBV5-6
size: -
DNA: TGTGCCAGCAGTACCCAACTAGCAGGAAACTATGGCTACACCTTC
CDR3: CASSTQLAGNYGYTF

D: -
J: TRBJ1-2
V: TRBV6-1
size: -
DNA: TGTGCCAGCAGTGAGCGGATACCAAATGGCTACACCTTC
CDR3: CASSERIPNGYTF

D: -
J: TRBJ1-3
V: TRBV9
size: -
DNA: TGTGCCAGCAGCGTGACAGGTTTAAACTCTGGAAACACCATATATTTT
CDR3: CASSVTGLNSGNTIYF

D: -
J: TRBJ2-2
V: TRBV4-1
size: -
DNA: TGCGCCAGCAGCCAAGGACAGGCCGGGGAGCTGTTTTTT
CDR3: CASSQGQAGELFF

D: -
J: TRBJ1-2
V: TRBV29-1
size: -
DNA: TGCAGCGGCTACAGGAATAACTATGGCTACACCTTC
CDR3: CSGYRNNYGYTF

D: TRBD2
J: TRBJ2-2
V: TRBV4-1
size: -
DNA: TGCGCCAGCAGCCAAGTGCGGGCAGGGCGGGGGGCAAACACCGGGGAGCTGTTTTTT
CDR3: CASSQVRAGRGANTGELFF

D: -
J: TRBJ1-1
V: TRBV28
size: few
DNA: TGTGCCAGCAGTTTATCCGGGACAATGAACACTGAAGCTTTCTTT
CDR3: CASSLSGTMNTEAFF

D: TRBD1
J: TRBJ2-7
V: TRBV2
size: -
DNA: TGTGCCAGCAGTACAGACAGGGTTCTCTACGAGCAGTACTTC
CDR3: CASSTDRVLYEQYF

D: -
J: TRBJ1-4
V: TRBV7-9
size: few
DNA: TGTGCCAGCAGCTTAGATACATGTAAACTGTTTTTT
CDR3: CASSLDTCKLFF

D: TRBD1
J: TRBJ1-6
V: TRBV4-1
size: -
DNA: TGCGCCAGCAGCCAAGGGCGCCAGGGGGGTAATTCACCCCTCCACTTT
CDR3: CASSQGRQGGNSPLHF

D: -
J: TRBJ2-1
V: TRBV27
size: -
DNA: TGTGCCAGCAGTTTATTAAGCCTCAATGAGCAGTTCTTC
CDR3: CASSLLSLNEQFF

D: -
J: TRBJ2-1
V: TRBV6-1
size: few
DNA: TGTGCCAGCAGTGAAGCGTCCTATGAGCAGTTCTTC
CDR3: CASSEASYEQFF

D: -
J: TRBJ2-7
V: TRBV13
size: -
DNA: TGTGCCAGCAGCCCCGGGACAAACTCCTACGAGCAGTACTTC
CDR3: CASSPGTNSYEQYF

D: TRBD2
J: TRBJ2-2
V: TRBV5-1
size: -
DNA: TGCGCCAGCAGCTTGGGCGGACTAGCGGGGTTCACCGGGGAGCTGTTTTTT
CDR3: CASSLGGLAGFTGELFF

D: TRBD1
J: TRBJ2-1
V: TRBV2
size: -
DNA: TGTGCCAGCAGGGTCGGACAGGGGGCGTCCAATGAGCAGTTCTTC
CDR3: CASRVGQGASNEQFF

D: TRBD1
J: TRBJ2-3
V: TRBV5-1
size: -
DNA: TGCGCCAGCAGCCACGTCGACAGGGACACAGATACGCAGTATTTT
CDR3: CASSHVDRDTDTQYF

D: TRBD1
J: TRBJ1-6
V: TRBV25-1
size: -
DNA: TGTGCCAGCAGTGACCGACAGGGGAGCAATTCACCCCTCCACTTT
CDR3: CASSDRQGSNSPLHF

D: -
J: TRBJ1-1
V: TRBV29-1
size: few
DNA: TGCAGCGTACAATCGTTCCAGGGGAACACTGAAGCTTTCTTT
CDR3: CSVQSFQGNTEAFF

D: -
J: TRBJ1-1
V: TRBV5-4
size: few
DNA: TGTGCCATCCATGACGTACAGGGTCAGGTCACTGAAGCTTTCTTT
CDR3: CAIHDVQGQVTEAFF

D: TRBD1
J: TRBJ1-6
V: TRBV5-5
size: -
DNA: TGTGCCAGCAGCTCCGGGACAGGGGGGTCACCCCTCCACTTT
CDR3: CASSSGTGGSPLHF

D: TRBD2
J: TRBJ2-1
V: TRBV5-1
size: -
DNA: TGCGCCAGCAGCGGTGGGGGGGGAGGATACAATGAGCAGTTCTTC
CDR3: CASSGGGGGYNEQFF

D: -
J: TRBJ1-1
V: TRBV2
size: few
DNA: TGTGCCAGCAGTGGACAGGTTGAAGCTTTCTTT
CDR3: CASSGQVEAFF

D: TRBD1
J: TRBJ2-3
V: TRBV5-1
size: -
DNA: TGCGCCAGCAGCTCGGACAGGGTCACAGATACGCAGTATTTT
CDR3: CASSSDRVTDTQYF

D: -
J: TRBJ2-5
V: TRBV7-3
size: -
DNA: TGTGCCAGTCAGTCGTGGGGGGACCAGTACTTC
CDR3: CASQSWGDQYF

D: -
J: TRBJ2-7
V: TRBV6-1
size: -
DNA: TGTGCCAGCAGACGGACTCCTATCGATCCGGGGGAGCAGTACTTC
CDR3: CASRRTPIDPGEQYF

D: -
J: TRBJ2-5
V: TRBV4-2
size: -
DNA: TGTGCCAGCAGCCAAGTCCCTTCGGGTTTTGGGGAGACCCAGTACTTC
CDR3: CASSQVPSGFGETQYF

D: TRBD1
J: TRBJ2-7
V: TRBV7-9
size: once
DNA: TGTTCCAGCAGCCCCAATAGGGGGCGGCAGTACTTC
CDR3: CSSSPNRGRQYF

D: -
J: TRBJ2-7
V: TRBV7-6
size: few
DNA: TGTGCCAGCAGCTCGACAGGAAATAACGCCATGCGGGAGCAGTACTTC
CDR3: CASSSTGNNAMREQYF

D: -
J: TRBJ1-2
V: TRBV7-9
size: -
DNA: TGTGCCAGCAGCCGGAGGATGGGGGGCTACACCTTC
CDR3: CASSRRMGGYTF

D: TRBD1
J: TRBJ1-1
V: TRBV4-1
size: -
DNA: TGCGCCAGCAGCCCTGCAGGGGGCCAAGGCACTGAAGCTTTCTTT
CDR3: CASSPAGGQGTEAFF

D: TRBD1
J: TRBJ2-5
V: TRBV7-9
size: few
DNA: TGTGCCAGCAGCTTGGACAGGGGATCCCAAGAGACCCAGTACTTC
CDR3: CASSLDRGSQETQYF

D: -
J: TRBJ2-3
V: TRBV10-3
size: -
DNA: TGTGCCATCAGTGATGGGAGGCGGGGAAGCACAGATACGCAGTATTTT
CDR3: CAISDGRRGSTDTQYF

D: TRBD1
J: TRBJ1-4
V: TRBV6-5
size: -
DNA: TGTGCCAGCAGGGGACAGGGGGCGGGTAATGAAAAACTGTTTTTT
CDR3: CASRGQGAGNEKLFF

D: -
J: TRBJ1-2
V: TRBV4-1
size: -
DNA: TGCGCCAGCAGCCAAGTACAGGAAGGCAACTATGGCTACACCTTC
CDR3: CASSQVQEGNYGYTF

D: -
J: TRBJ2-5
V: TRBV11-3
size: -
DNA: TGTGCCAGCAGCCCCCAGCCACTGACGGACAGCGGCAAAGAGACCCAGTACTTC
CDR3: CASSPQPLTDSGKETQYF

D: -
J: TRBJ2-6
V: TRBV2
size: -
DNA: TGTGCCAGCAGTGAAGCGGCAGTGATCTCTGGGGCCAACGTCCTGACTTTC
CDR3: CASSEAAVISGANVLTF

D: -
J: TRBJ1-5
V: TRBV7-9
size: -
DNA: TGTGCCAGCAGCTTAGGAGAGCAGCCCCAGCATTTT
CDR3: CASSLGEQPQHF

D: TRBD1
J: TRBJ1-6
V: TRBV19
size: -
DNA: TGTGCCAGTAATCCGGGACAGGGTAATTCACCCCTCCACTTT
CDR3: CASNPGQGNSPLHF